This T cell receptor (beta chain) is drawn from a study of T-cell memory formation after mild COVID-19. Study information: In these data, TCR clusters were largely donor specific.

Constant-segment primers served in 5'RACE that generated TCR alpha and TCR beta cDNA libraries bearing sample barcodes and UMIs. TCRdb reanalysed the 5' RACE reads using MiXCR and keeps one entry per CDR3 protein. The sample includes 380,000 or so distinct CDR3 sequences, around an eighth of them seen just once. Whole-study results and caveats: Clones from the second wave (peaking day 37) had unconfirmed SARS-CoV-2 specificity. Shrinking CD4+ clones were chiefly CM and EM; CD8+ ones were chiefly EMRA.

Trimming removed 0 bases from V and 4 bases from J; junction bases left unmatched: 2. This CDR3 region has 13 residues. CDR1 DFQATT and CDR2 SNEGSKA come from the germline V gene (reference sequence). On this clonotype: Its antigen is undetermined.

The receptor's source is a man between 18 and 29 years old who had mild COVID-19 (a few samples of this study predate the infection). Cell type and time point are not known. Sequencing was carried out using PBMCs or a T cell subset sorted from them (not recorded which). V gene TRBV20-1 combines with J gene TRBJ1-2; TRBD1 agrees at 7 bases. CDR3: CSARETGFYGYTF. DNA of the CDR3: TGCAGTGCTAGAGAGACAGGGTTCTATGGCTACACCTTC.